The text below deals with one T cell receptor beta chain. Its antigen is as yet unknown. 5' RACE that incorporated UMI labels was used to prepare the TRB cDNA libraries. TCRdb reprocessed the 5' RACE reads and keeps a single row for each CDR3 protein, giving no DNA. This sample's clone table lists some 67,000 distinct CDR3 sequences. This specimen comes from a study of CXCR3-negative and CXCR3-positive naive CD8 T cells. Naive CD8+ T lymphocytes were specified as CD45RO-CCR7+CD27+CD95-. The CDR3 runs to 13 residues. Germline V gives CDR1 LNHNV, CDR2 YYDKDF (reference sequence). General study findings and limits: TRBV-TRBJ usage was alike in naive CXCR3-negative and CXCR3-positive cells but differed in memory cells.

Material for sequencing was naive CXCR3- CD8+ T cells from blood. Stated subset: CD45RO-CCR7+CD27+CD95- naive CD8+ T cells lacking CXCR3 (TNR3-). The TCR sequence derives from a human donor in good health. Some clones in this sample may be carry-over from other donors' samples. The V call is TRBV15, the J call TRBJ1-1. CDR3 loop: CATSRARNTEAFF.